These 8 T cell receptor beta chains were all obtained from the same sample, sequenced in a study of blood T cell repertoires in COVID-19. Repertoires were generated with immunoSEQ multiplex PCR, while TCRdb's copy carries only in-frame clones and drops some. The sample has over 150,000 clones; almost 80% are singletons. The sample taken for sequencing was PBMCs or T cells enriched from blood (not recorded which). These receptors originate from a woman aged 45-59 years who had recovered from COVID-19.

A note on this clone: Other DNA sequences within the sample encode an identical CDR3. The chain recombines TRBV5-1 with TRBJ2-3; D perhaps matches TRBD2 (7 bases). Germline CDR1 is SGHRS and CDR2 is YFSETQ. V was clipped by 0 bases and J by 4 bases, with 12 bases between them. This CDR3 is 15 amino acids long. The DNA of the CDR3 is TGCGCCAGCAGCTTGGCCGGGGGGCGCGCAGATACGCAGTATTTT. As protein: CASSLAGGRADTQYF.

The V and J genes are TRBV6-2 or TRBV6-3 and TRBJ2-1, with 8 bases matching TRBD2. Trimming cost V 2 bases and J 5 bases; bases outside gene matches: 14. The CDR3 runs 18 residues. CDR1 MNHEY and CDR2 SVGEGT come from the germline V gene. The CDR3 region is CASSYDDRGGRIHNEQFF. In DNA form, the CDR3 reads TGTGCCAGCAGTTACGATGATAGGGGCGGGAGGATTCACAATGAGCAGTTCTTC.

This clone was seen a few times. The chain carries TRBV4-1 and TRBJ2-3; 7 bases fit TRBD1. V shed 5 bases, J shed 2 bases, and the junction held 1 base outside the gene matches. The V gene's germline CDR1 is MGHRA and CDR2 YSYEKL. This CDR3 spans 13 amino acids. CDR3 nucleotide sequence: TGCGCCAGCAGCGGGACAGTCACAGATACGCAGTATTTT. Translating it yields CASSGTVTDTQYF.

This clone was counted a few times. The chain is built from TRBV11-2 and TRBJ2-7; possibly TRBD2 for D (5 bases). The CDR3 sequence is 15 residues long. Per germline, CDR1 SGHAT and CDR2 FQNNGV. The V gene lost 3 bases and the J gene lost 3 bases, with 15 bases spanning the gap. CDR3 residues: CASSFDGLSNYEQYF. CDR3 DNA sequence: TGTGCCAGCAGCTTTGATGGACTTTCTAACTACGAGCAGTACTTC.

The chain employs TRBV19 and TRBJ2-7, with 9 bases matching TRBD2. V trimming: 7 bases; J trimming: 4 bases; junction bases outside the gene matches: 14. The CDR3 sequence is 16 residues long. Germline lookup yields CDR1 LNHDA and CDR2 SQIVND (reference sequence). CDR3 in amino acids: CASTTQSGLAPYEQYF. The CDR3 DNA is TGTGCCAGTACCACCCAATCAGGACTAGCGCCTTACGAGCAGTACTTC. Together with reference TRBV19 and TRBJ2-7, the CDR3 gives the full variable domain: DGGITQSPKYLFRKEGQNVTLSCEQNLNHDAMYWYRQDPGQGLRLIYYSQIVNDFQKGDIAEGYSVSREKKESFPLTVTSAQKNPTAFYLCASTTQSGLAPYEQYFGPGTRLTVT.

The chain carries TRBV5-4 and TRBJ2-1; TRBD2 aligns across 8 bases. Germline CDR1 reads SGHNT; CDR2 reads YYREEE (reference sequence). The J segment lost 2 bases and the V segment lost 2 bases, leaving 6 bases of the junction unmatched. The CDR3 has 16 amino acids. The CDR3 nucleotides read TGTGCCAGCAGCTTAGTAGCGGGGCGTACCTACAATGAGCAGTTCTTC. Translated: CASSLVAGRTYNEQFF.

This clone has more than one count but fewer than ten. The rearrangement joins TRBV4-1 to TRBJ2-3; D unclear. Germline loops: CDR1 MGHRA, CDR2 YSYEKL. There are 13 residues in the CDR3. V shed 3 bases and J shed 2 bases, with 6 bases lying between them. CDR3 nucleotides: TGCGCCAGCAGCCAGAGAAACACAGATACGCAGTATTTT. It encodes CASSQRNTDTQYF.

The chain has TRBV29-1 and TRBJ2-3; D is undetermined. Trimming shortened V by 0 bases and J by 2 bases, and 12 bases separated the two germline ends. Germline CDR1 SQVTM, CDR2 ANQGSEA. The CDR3 has 15 amino acids. The CDR3 protein is CSVEDTATNTDTQYF. Written as DNA, the CDR3 is TGCAGCGTTGAAGATACCGCGACAAACACAGATACGCAGTATTTT.